This record covers a single T cell receptor beta chain. This sample is drawn from a study of beta chain features in type 1 diabetes. From germline, CDR1 is MDHEN and CDR2 SYDVKM. The CDR3 extends over 13 amino acids. V lost 5 bases and J 15 bases, leaving 20 bases between the germline ends. The investigators reverse transcribed all of the isolated RNA, so they sequenced expressed TCRB transcripts. Profiled with immunoSEQ multiplex PCR; TCRdb holds only in-frame clones, not every one. The sample lists roughly 150,000 clones; 11% were seen once. By way of CD45RO/CCR7/CD25/CD127/CD95/CD27, the CD4+ regulatory, stem cell-like memory, central memory and naive cells were sorted.

This TCR derives from a man between 18 and 35 years old in good health. The specimen was central memory CD4+ T cells from blood. V usage is TRBV28 and J usage is TRBJ2-1, with D perhaps matching TRBD2 (6 bases). This CDR3 reads CASSPSGLDQWFF. For the CDR3, the DNA is TGTGCCAGCAGTCCCTCGGGACTGGACCAATGGTTCTTC.